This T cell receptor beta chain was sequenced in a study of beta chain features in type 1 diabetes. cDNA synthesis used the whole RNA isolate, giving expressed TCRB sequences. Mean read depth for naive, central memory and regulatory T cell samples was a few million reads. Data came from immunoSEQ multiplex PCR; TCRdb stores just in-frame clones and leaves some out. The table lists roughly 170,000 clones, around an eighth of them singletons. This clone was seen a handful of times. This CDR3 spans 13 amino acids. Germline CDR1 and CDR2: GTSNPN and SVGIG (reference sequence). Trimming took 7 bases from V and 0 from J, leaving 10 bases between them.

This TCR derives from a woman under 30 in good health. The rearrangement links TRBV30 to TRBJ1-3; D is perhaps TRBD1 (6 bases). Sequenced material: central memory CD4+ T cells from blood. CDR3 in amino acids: CASVRGSGNTIYF. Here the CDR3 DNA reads TGTGCCTCCGTCAGGGGCTCTGGAAACACCATATATTTT.